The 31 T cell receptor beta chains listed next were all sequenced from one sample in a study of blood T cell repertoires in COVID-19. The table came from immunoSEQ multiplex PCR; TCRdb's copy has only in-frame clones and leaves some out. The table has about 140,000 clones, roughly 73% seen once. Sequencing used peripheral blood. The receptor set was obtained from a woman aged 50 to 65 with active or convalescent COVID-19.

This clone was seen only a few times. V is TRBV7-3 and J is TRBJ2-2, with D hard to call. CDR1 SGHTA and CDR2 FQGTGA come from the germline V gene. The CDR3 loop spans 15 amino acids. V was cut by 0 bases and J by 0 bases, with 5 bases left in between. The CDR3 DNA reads TGTGCCAGCAGCTTAACCGGTACGAACACCGGGGAGCTGTTTTTT. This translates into CASSLTGTNTGELFF.

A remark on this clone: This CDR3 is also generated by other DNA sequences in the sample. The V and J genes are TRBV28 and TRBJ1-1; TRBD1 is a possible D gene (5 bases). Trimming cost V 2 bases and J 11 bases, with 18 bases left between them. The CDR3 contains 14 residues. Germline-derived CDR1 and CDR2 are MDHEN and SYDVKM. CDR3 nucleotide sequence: TGTGCCAGCAGTTTAGGCGGGACTTCTAGTGGGGCTTTCTTT. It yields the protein CASSLGGTSSGAFF.

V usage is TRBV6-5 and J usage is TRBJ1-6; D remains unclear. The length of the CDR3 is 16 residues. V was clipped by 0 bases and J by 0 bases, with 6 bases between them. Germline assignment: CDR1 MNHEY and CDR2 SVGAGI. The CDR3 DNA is TGTGCCAGCAGTTACTCTTCGAGCTCCTATAATTCACCCCTCCACTTT. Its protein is CASSYSSSSYNSPLHF.

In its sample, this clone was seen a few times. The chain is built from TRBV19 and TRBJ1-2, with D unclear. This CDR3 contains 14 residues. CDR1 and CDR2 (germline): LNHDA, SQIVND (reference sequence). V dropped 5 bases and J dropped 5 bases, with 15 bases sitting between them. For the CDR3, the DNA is TGTGCCAGTAGTCTAGGCCGGCCGGGGTATGGCTACACCTTC. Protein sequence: CASSLGRPGYGYTF.

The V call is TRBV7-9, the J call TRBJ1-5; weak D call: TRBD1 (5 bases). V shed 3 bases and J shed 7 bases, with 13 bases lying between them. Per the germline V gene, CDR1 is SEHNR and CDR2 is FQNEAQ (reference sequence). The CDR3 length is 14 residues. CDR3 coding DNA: TGTGCCAGCAGCTTGGGGGACTTATGGCAGCCCCAGCATTTT. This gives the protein CASSLGDLWQPQHF.

DNA of the CDR3: TGTGCCAGCAGCCCCATACGGGTCCCCGTAGGGAGTGAGCAGTTCTTC. Its protein product is CASSPIRVPVGSEQFF. The chain is built from TRBV7-8 and TRBJ2-1; D possibly corresponds to TRBD2 (5 bases). The germline V and J ends were trimmed by 5 bases and 9 bases, with 23 bases remaining between them. CDR1 and CDR2 (germline): SGHVS, FQNEAQ. There are 16 residues in the CDR3.

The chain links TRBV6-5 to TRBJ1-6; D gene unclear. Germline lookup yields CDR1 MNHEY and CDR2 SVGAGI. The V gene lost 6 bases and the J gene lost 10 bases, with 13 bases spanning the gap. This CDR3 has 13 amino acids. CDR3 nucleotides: TGTGCCAGCAGGACGCAGGAGGAGTCACCCCTCCACTTT. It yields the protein CASRTQEESPLHF.

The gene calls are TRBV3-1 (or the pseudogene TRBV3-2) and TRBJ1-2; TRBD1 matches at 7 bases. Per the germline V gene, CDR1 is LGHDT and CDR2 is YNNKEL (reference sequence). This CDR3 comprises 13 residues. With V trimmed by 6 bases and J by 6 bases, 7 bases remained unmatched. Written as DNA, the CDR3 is TGTGCCAGCAGGGGACAGCCAGGAGATGGCTACACCTTC. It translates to CASRGQPGDGYTF.

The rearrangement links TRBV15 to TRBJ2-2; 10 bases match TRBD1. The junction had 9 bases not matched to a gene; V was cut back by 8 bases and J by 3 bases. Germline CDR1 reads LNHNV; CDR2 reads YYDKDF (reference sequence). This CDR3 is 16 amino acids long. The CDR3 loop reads CATRRRQGADTGELFF. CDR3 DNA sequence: TGTGCCACCCGTAGGCGACAGGGGGCGGACACCGGGGAGCTGTTTTTT.

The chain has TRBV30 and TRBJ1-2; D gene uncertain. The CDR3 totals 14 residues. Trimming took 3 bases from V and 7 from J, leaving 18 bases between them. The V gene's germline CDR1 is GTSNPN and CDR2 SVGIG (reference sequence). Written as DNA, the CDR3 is TGTGCCTGGAGACCTGCTACCCATGCGGGTGGCTACACCTTC. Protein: CAWRPATHAGGYTF.

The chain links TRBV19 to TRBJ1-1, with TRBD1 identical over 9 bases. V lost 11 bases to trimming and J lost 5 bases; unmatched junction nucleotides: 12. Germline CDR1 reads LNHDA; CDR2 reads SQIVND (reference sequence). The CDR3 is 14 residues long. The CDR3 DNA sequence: TGTGCCTCCGGGACAGGGCATATTCAAACTGAAGCTTTCTTT. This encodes CASGTGHIQTEAFF.

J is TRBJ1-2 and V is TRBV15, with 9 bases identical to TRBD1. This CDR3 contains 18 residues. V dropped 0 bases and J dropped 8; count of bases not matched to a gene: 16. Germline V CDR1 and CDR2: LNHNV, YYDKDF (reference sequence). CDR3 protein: CATSRDPVSLTGGGGYTF. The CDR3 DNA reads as TGTGCCACCAGCAGAGATCCCGTTTCCCTGACAGGGGGTGGGGGCTACACCTTC.

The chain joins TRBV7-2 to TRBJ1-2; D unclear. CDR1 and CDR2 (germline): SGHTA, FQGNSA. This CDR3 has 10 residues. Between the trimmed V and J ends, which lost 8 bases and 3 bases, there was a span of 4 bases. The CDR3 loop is CASGDYGYTF. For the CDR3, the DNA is TGTGCCAGCGGAGACTATGGCTACACCTTC. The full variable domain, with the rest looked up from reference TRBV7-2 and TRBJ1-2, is GAGVSQSPSNKVTEKGKDVELRCDPISGHTALYWYRQSLGQGLEFLIYFQGNSAPDKSGLPSDRFSAERTGGSVSTLTIQRTQQEDSAVYLCASGDYGYTFGSGTRLTVV.

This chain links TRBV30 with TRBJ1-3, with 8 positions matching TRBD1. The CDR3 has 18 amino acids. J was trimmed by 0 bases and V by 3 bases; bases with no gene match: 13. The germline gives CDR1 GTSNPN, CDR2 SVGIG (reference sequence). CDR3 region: CAWSRDRGFRASGNTIYF. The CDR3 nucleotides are TGTGCCTGGAGCAGAGACAGGGGTTTTCGGGCCTCTGGAAACACCATATATTTT.

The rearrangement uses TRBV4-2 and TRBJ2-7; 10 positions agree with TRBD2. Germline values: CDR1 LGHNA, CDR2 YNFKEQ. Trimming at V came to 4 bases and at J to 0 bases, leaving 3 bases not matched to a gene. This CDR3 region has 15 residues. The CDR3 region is CASSPAGGSSYEQYF. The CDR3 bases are TGTGCCAGCAGCCCAGCGGGGGGGTCCTCCTACGAGCAGTACTTC.

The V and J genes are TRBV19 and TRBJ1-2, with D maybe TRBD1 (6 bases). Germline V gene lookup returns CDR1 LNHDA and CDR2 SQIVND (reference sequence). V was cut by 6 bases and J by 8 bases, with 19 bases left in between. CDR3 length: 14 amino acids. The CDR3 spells CASSKTGTSKGYTF. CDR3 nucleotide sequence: TGTGCCAGTAGCAAAACCGGGACATCAAAGGGCTACACCTTC.

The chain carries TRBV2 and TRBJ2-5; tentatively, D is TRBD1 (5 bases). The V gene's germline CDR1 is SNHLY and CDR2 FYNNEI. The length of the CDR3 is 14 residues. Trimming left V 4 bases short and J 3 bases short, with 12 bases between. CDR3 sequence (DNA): TGTGCCAGCAGTGCAGGGTTCCTAAAAGAGACCCAGTACTTC. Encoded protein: CASSAGFLKETQYF.

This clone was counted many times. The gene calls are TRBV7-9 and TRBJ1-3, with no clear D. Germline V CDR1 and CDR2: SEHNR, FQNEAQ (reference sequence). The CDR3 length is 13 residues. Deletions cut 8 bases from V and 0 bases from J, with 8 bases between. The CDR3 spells CASRGSSGNTIYF. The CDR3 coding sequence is TGTGCCAGCCGAGGGTCCTCTGGAAACACCATATATTTT.

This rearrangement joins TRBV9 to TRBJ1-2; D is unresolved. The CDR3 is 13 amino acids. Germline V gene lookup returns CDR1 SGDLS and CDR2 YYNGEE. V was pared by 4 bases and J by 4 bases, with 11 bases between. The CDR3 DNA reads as TGTGCCAGCAGCCGCGGACTCCTCTATGGCTACACCTTC. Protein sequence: CASSRGLLYGYTF.

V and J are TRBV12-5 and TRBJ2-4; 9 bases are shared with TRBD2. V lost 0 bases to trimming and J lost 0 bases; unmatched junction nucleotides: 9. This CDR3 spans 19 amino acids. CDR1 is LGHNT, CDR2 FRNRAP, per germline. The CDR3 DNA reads TGTGCTAGTGGTTTGGTATTGCGGGGGGGCCGGGAAGCCAAAAACATTCAGTACTTC. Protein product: CASGLVLRGGREAKNIQYF.

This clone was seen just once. CDR3 loop: CASSQDVAQPQHF. DNA for the CDR3: TGTGCCAGCAGTCAGGATGTGGCTCAGCCCCAGCATTTT. The chain joins TRBV6-2 or TRBV6-3 to TRBJ1-5; D gene ambiguous. The CDR3 loop spans 13 amino acids. With 5 bases removed from V and 6 bases from J, the gap between germline ends came to 11 bases. In germline, CDR1 is MNHEY, CDR2 SVGEGT.

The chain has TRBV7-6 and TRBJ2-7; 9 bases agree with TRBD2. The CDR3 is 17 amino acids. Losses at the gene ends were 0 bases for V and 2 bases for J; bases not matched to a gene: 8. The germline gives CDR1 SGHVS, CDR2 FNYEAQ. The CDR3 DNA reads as TGTGCCAGCAGCTTAGCGCTACTAGCGGGTAACACCTACGAGCAGTACTTC. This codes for CASSLALLAGNTYEQYF.

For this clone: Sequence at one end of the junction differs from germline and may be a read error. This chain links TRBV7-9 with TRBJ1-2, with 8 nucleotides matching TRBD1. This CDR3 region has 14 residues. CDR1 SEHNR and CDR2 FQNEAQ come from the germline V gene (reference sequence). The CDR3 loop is CASRLAQGAYGYTF. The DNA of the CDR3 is TGTGCCAGCAGGTTAGCCCAGGGGGCCTATGGCTACACCTTC.

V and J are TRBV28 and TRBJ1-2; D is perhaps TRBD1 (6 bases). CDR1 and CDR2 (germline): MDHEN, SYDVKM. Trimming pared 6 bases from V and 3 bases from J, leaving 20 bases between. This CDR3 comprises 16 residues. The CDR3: CASRKVQGPSHYGYTF. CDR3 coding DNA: TGTGCCAGCAGAAAAGTACAGGGTCCCTCGCACTATGGCTACACCTTC.

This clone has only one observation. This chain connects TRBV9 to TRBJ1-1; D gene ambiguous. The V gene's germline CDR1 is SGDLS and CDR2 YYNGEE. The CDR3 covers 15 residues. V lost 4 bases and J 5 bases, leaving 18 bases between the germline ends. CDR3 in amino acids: CASSPRPEPGTEAFF. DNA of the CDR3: TGTGCCAGCAGCCCCCGACCCGAACCGGGGACTGAAGCTTTCTTT.

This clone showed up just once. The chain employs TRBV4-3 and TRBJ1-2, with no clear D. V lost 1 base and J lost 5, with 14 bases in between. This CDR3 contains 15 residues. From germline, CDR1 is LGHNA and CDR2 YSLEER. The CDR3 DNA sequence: TGCGCCAGCAGCCAAGCCGACGGGAGGACTTATGGCTACACCTTC. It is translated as CASSQADGRTYGYTF.

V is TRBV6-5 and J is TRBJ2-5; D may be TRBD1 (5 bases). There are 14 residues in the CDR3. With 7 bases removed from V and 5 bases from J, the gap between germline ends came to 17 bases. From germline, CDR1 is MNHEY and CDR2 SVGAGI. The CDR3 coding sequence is TGTGCCAGCATGGGCAGGGTGATGGGGGAGACCCAGTACTTC. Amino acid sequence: CASMGRVMGETQYF.

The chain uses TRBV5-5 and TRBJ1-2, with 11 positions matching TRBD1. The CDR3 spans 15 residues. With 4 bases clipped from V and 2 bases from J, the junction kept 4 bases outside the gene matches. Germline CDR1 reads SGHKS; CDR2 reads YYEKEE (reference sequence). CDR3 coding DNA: TGTGCCAGCAGCCCGGGGACAGGGGGAAACTATGGCTACACCTTC. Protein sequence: CASSPGTGGNYGYTF. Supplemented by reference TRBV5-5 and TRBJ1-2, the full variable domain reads DAGVTQSPTHLIKTRGQQVTLRCSPISGHKSVSWYQQVLGQGPQFIFQYYEKEERGRGNFPDRFSARQFPNYSSELNVNALLLGDSALYLCASSPGTGGNYGYTFGSGTRLTVV.

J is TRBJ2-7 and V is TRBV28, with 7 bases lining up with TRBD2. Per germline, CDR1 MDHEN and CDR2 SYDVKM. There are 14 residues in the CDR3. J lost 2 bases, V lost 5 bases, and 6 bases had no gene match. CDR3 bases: TGTGCCAGCAGTATACAAGCGGGAACCTACGAGCAGTACTTC. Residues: CASSIQAGTYEQYF.

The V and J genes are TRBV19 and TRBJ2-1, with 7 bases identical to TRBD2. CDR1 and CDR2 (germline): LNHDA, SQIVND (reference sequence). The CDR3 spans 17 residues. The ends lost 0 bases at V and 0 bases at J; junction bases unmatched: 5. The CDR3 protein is CASSIDQRGSSYNEQFF. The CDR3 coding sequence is TGTGCCAGTAGTATAGATCAGCGGGGCAGCTCCTACAATGAGCAGTTCTTC.

This CDR3 reads CASSYGPTGGTEAFF. CDR3 DNA sequence: TGTGCCAGCAGTTACGGACCCACAGGGGGCACTGAAGCTTTCTTT. The chain has TRBV3-1 (or the pseudogene TRBV3-2) and TRBJ1-1, with 8 bases identical to TRBD1. Trimming at V came to 6 bases and at J to 4 bases, leaving 10 bases not matched to a gene. Germline CDR1 reads LGHDT; CDR2 reads YNNKEL (reference sequence). The CDR3 totals 15 residues.